The text below deals with one T cell receptor (beta chain). Antigen: not known. Some clones are missing from TCRdb's copy, which holds only in-frame ones; the method was immunoSEQ multiplex PCR. The data show 100,000 to 150,000 clones, with more than 85% seen just once and 5% to 6.5% held by the top ten. This entry belongs to a study of T cell responses to AZD1222 COVID-19 vaccine. In the study overall: Both about-4-week and about-12-week second-dose recipients were combined.

Points from the study as a whole: AZD1222 recipients seropositive at baseline numbered only five to seven. Donors were chiefly white British, with a greater number of females, and clonal diversity was perhaps underestimated. Spike-specific TCR depth and breadth grew after two AZD1222 doses.

Trimming at V came to 0 bases and at J to 3 bases, leaving 0 bases not matched to a gene. The CDR3 extends over 14 amino acids. Germline lookup yields CDR1 MGHDK and CDR2 SYGVNS. The J gene is TRBJ2-3, the V gene TRBV25-1; 7 bases map to TRBD2. Source: peripheral blood, taken on day 0 of AZD1222 vaccination. The TCR was taken from an adult in good health. CDR3 sequence reads: CASSEYGGTDTQYF. In DNA form, the CDR3 reads TGTGCCAGCAGTGAATACGGGGGGACAGATACGCAGTATTTT. The full variable domain, completed using reference TRBV25-1 and TRBJ2-3, is EADIYQTPRYLVIGTGKKITLECSQTMGHDKMYWYQQDPGMELHLIHYSYGVNSTEKGDLSSESTVSRIRTEHFPLTLESARPSHTSQYLCASSEYGGTDTQYFGPGTRLTVL.